The entry below describes one T cell receptor beta chain. The sample holds one count of this clonotype. The target of this receptor is not known. No quality values exist for individual bases; no much larger clone is one base distant. One read is thin evidence. V ends up 10 bases short and J 9 bases short, with an unmatched junction base count of 15. CDR1 and CDR2 were assigned from the germline V gene as MNHEY and SVGAGI. Including the terminal cysteine and phenylalanine, the CDR3 comprises 13 residues. The retained sequence is limited to the CDR3, 39 bases, with the frame set at the first base. The data derive from a study of tumor and adjacent non-tumor tissue in lung cancer (dated by TCRdb to 2016 to 2019). Concerning the study at large: Patients with adenocarcinoma (about twelve), squamous cell carcinoma (2) and small cell lung cancer (1) were included in the cohort. A few dozen paired specimens, one tumor and one normal lung sample per patient, were profiled by TCRbeta CDR3 sequencing. Using bulk TCRbeta repertoires from some 16 lung cancer patients, the study set lung tumor tissue side by side with matched distant non-tumor lung tissue. The 15 or so patients were aged roughly 30 to 80 years, included about 10 men and 5 women, and had TNM stage I to III disease. Sequencing produced 100 million to 150 million productive TCRbeta reads in total, an average of approximately 4.2 million reads per sample. Points the paper makes about the study in general: TCR diversity was significantly higher in younger patients, and greater tumor TCR diversity was associated with shorter overall survival and shorter disease-free survival. The top 100 clones accounted for a significantly larger cumulative portion of the repertoire in normal lung than in tumor tissue. Significantly higher TCR diversity (inverse Simpson) was observed in tumor tissue than in normal lung tissue (approximately 400 vs 170, P = 0.0075, Mann-Whitney U test). Peripheral blood was not sequenced, so blood TCRbeta repertoires were not examined in the lung cancer patients of the study. With only around 15 patients in the cohort, the authors noted that larger samples and more detailed clinical data are needed. The sequencing platform is not named in the methods, and unique molecular identifiers are not mentioned.

Libraries came from multiplex PCR. Sequencing used an Illumina HiSeq 2500. TCRbeta libraries were constructed through three rounds of nested PCR with primers (Table S4) according to protocols adapted from ARM-PCR. PCR products of 200-500 bp were gel-excised and purified with the QIAquick gel extraction kit before sequencing. The authors' analysis ran thus. Reads were cleaned with Trimmomatic, merged with FLASH into complete CDR3 sequences, and assigned to V(D)J germline segments with MiTCR. Clonal diversity was calculated as the inverse Simpson's index using VDJtools. A read counted as productive if the sequence was in-frame and lacked a premature stop codon. The public reads were run again by TCRdb, first through fastp at Q25 and then through MiXCR, and only productive beta chains were kept. Every CDR3 protein is listed once, alongside the most common genes and DNA of its rows. The V and J calls and clone size are TCRdb's, not the authors'. The sample includes over 110,000 distinct CDR3 sequences, with around 65% observed a single time. The top ten clonotypes cover 18% of the sample.

RNA was isolated from bulk, unsorted tissue, and RNA quality was assessed with a NanoDrop ND-1000 and an Agilent 2100. Donors were newly diagnosed lung cancer patients admitted for thoracic surgery in China between August and November 2014, without prior chemotherapy. The study excluded patients who had received radiotherapy or chemotherapy before or who had another cancer at the same time. Pieces of surgical tissue measuring about 1-2.1 cm3 were kept in RNAlater solution and stored at -80 degrees C until use. The sequence links TRBV6-5 to TRBJ2-7, with TRBD1 matching 7 junction bases. The TCR was taken from a man aged 55 to 70 with small cell lung cancer. Sequencing was carried out using lung tumor tissue. The nucleotide sequence reads TGTGCCAACAGCTTACAGGGGCGGACTGGGCAGTACTTC. Its protein product is CANSLQGRTGQYF.